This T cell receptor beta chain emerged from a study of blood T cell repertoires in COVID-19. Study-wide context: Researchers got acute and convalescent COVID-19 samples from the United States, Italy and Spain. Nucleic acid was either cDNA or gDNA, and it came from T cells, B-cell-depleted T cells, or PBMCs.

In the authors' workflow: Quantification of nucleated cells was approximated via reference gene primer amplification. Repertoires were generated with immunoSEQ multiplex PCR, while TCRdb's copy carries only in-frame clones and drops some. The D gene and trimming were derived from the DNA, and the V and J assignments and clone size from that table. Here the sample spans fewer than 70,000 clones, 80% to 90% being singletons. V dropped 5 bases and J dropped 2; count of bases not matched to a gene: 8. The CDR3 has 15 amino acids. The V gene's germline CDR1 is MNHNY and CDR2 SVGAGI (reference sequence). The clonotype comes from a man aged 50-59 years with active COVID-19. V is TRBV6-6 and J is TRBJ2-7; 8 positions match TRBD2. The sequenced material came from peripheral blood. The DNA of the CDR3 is TGTGCCAGCAGTCCTTTCGGGGGGGGAGCCTACGAGCAGTACTTC. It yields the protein CASSPFGGGAYEQYF.